What follows describes a single TCR beta chain. As yet, its antigen is unknown. Germline assignment: CDR1 SGHDT and CDR2 YYEEEE. The CDR3 length is 17 residues. V gave up 4 bases and J gave up 4 bases, with 23 bases separating them. Naive CD8 isolation took CD45RO-negative cells positively selected for CCR7 and excluded terminally differentiated effector memory CD45RA+ cells. Deep level was the assay's run setting. The table came from immunoSEQ multiplex PCR; TCRdb's copy has only in-frame clones and leaves some out. This sample yields around 1,900,000 clones, of which approximately 92% are seen a single time; about 1.7% belongs to the top ten. This sample stems from a study of shared clonotypes between healthy human individuals. Notes on the study in general: Genetic and exposure-history diversity was limited by the small donor number.

Specimen: naive CD8+ T cells from PBMCs. The receptor was derived from a man between 18 and 35 years old in good health. Some clones in this sample may be carry-over from other donors' samples. This chain uses TRBV5-6 with TRBJ1-1, with D possibly matching TRBD1 (5 bases). The CDR3 nucleotides read TGTGCCAGCAGCCCCCCTATCCACCGCGAGGGGACCACTGAAGCTTTCTTT. Translated: CASSPPIHREGTTEAFF. Combining the CDR3 with reference TRBV5-6 and TRBJ1-1 gives the whole variable domain DAGVTQSPTHLIKTRGQQVTLRCSPKSGHDTVSWYQQALGQGPQFIFQYYEEEERQRGNFPDRFSGHQFPNYSSELNVNALLLGDSALYLCASSPPIHREGTTEAFFGQGTRLTVV.